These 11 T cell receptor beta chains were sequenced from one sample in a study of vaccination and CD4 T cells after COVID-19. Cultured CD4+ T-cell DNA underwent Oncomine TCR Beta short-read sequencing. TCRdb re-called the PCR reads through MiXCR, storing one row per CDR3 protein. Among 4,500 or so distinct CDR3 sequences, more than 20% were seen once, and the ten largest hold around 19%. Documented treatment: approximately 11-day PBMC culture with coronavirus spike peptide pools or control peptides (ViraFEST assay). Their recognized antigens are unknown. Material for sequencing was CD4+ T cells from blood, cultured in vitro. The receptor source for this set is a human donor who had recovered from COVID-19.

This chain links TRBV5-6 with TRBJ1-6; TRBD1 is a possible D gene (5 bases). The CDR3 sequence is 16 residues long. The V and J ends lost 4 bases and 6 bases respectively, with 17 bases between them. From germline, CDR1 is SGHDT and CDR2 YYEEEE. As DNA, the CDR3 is TGTGCCAGCAGCCTGGTTCGGGGGATTTCTAATTCACCCCTCCACTTT. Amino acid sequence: CASSLVRGISNSPLHF. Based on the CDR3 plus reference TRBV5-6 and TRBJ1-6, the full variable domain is DAGVTQSPTHLIKTRGQQVTLRCSPKSGHDTVSWYQQALGQGPQFIFQYYEEEERQRGNFPDRFSGHQFPNYSSELNVNALLLGDSALYLCASSLVRGISNSPLHFGNGTRLTVT.

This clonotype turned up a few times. Written as DNA, the CDR3 is TGTGCCAGCAGCTCCATAGCCGGGGAGCTGTTTTTT. This sequence encodes CASSSIAGELFF. V is TRBV7-2 and J is TRBJ2-2, with D hard to call. V lost 4 bases to trimming and J lost 6 bases, with 6 bases between them. This CDR3 has 12 amino acids. Germline CDR1 reads SGHTA; CDR2 reads FQGNSA. Together with reference TRBV7-2 and TRBJ2-2, the CDR3 gives the full variable domain: GAGVSQSPSNKVTEKGKDVELRCDPISGHTALYWYRQSLGQGLEFLIYFQGNSAPDKSGLPSDRFSAERTGGSVSTLTIQRTQQEDSAVYLCASSSIAGELFFGEGSRLTVL.

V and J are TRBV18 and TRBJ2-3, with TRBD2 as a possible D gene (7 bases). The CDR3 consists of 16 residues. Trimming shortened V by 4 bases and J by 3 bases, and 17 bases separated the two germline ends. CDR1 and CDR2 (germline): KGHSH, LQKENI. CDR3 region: CASSQKWGGSTDTQYF. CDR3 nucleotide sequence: TGTGCCAGCTCACAGAAATGGGGGGGCAGTACAGATACGCAGTATTTT.

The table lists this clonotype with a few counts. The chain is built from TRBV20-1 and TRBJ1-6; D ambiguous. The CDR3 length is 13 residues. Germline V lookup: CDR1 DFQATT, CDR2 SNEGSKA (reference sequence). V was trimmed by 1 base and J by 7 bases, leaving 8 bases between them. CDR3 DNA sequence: TGCAGTGCTAGAGGGACGGGGAATTCACCCCTCCACTTT. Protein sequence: CSARGTGNSPLHF.

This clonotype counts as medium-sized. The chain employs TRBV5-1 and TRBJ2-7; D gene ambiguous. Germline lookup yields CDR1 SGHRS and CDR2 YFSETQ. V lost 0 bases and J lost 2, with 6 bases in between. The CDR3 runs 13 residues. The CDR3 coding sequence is TGCGCCAGCAGCTTGGACACTCCCTACGAGCAGTACTTC. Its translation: CASSLDTPYEQYF. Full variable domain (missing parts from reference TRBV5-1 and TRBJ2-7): KAGVTQTPRYLIKTRGQQVTLSCSPISGHRSVSWYQQTPGQGLQFLFEYFSETQRNKGNFPGRFSGRQFSNSRSEMNVSTLELGDSALYLCASSLDTPYEQYFGPGTRLTVT.

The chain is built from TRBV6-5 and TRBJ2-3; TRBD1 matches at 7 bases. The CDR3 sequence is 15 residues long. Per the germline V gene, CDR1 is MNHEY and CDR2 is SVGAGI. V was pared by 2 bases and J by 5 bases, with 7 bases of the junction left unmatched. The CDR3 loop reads CASSYGDRRRDTQYF. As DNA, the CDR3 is TGTGCCAGCAGTTACGGGGACAGACGTAGAGATACGCAGTATTTT.

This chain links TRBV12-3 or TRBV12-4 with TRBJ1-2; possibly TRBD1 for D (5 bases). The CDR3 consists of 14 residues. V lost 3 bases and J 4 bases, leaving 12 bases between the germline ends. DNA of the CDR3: TGTGCCAGCAGTTTCGGGGGGAGTGTCTATGGCTACACCTTC. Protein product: CASSFGGSVYGYTF.

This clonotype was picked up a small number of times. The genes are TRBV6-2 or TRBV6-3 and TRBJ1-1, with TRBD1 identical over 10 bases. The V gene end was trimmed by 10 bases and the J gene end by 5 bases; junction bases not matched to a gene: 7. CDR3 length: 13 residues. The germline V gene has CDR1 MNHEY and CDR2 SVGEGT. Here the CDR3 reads CAIQDRGGTEAFF. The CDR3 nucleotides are TGTGCCATCCAGGACAGGGGGGGAACTGAAGCTTTCTTT.

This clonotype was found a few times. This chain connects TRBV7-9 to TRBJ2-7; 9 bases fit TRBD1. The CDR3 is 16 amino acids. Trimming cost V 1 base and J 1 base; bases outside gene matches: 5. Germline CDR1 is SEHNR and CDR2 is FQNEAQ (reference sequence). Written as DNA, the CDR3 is TGTGCCAGCAGCTTAGATCCAGGGACAGGGTCCTACGAGCAGTACTTC. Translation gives CASSLDPGTGSYEQYF.

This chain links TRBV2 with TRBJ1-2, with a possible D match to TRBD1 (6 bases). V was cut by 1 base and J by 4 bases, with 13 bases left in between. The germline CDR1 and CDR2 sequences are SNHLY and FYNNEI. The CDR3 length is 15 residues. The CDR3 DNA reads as TGTGCCAGCAGTGAAGACAGGGAGCCCTCCTATGGCTACACCTTC. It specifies CASSEDREPSYGYTF.

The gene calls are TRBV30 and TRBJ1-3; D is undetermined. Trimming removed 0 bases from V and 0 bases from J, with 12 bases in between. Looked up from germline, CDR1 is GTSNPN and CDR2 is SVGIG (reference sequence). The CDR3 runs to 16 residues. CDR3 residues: CAWSVPGGSSGNTIYF. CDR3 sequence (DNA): TGTGCCTGGAGTGTACCGGGAGGGAGCTCTGGAAACACCATATATTTT.